This is a list of T cell receptor beta chains from one sample in a study of shared clonotypes between healthy human individuals. Using immunoSEQ multiplex PCR, the repertoire was profiled, and TCRdb retains in-frame clones only, with some absent. The sample lists 1.6 million or so clones, approximately 98.5% occurring once. The sample consisted of naive CD4+ T cells sorted from blood. All receptors derive from a young man in good health. Both conserved end residues are part of each CDR3. Each record gives: D gene, clone size, J gene, V gene, CDR3 DNA, CDR3 protein. A D gene is named only where the DNA matches it firmly. Where a row states a size, it is once, few, many or the class of an expanded clone; other rows omit it.

D: TRBD1; size: .; J: TRBJ2-5; V: TRBV4-2; DNA: TGTGCCAGCAGCCTGAGGACAGGGGATGGGGAGACCCAGTACTTC; CDR3: CASSLRTGDGETQYF
D: TRBD1; size: .; J: TRBJ1-2; V: TRBV18; DNA: TGTGCCAGCTCACCAAAGAGGACAGGGCGGGCTTACACCTTC; CDR3: CASSPKRTGRAYTF
D: .; size: .; J: TRBJ2-1; V: TRBV5-1; DNA: TGCGCCACCGGTTCCCTAGCGTCCTCCTACAATGAGCAGTTCTTC; CDR3: CATGSLASSYNEQFF
D: TRBD2; size: .; J: TRBJ2-2; V: TRBV7-7; DNA: TGTGCCAGCTCTAGCGGAGCTAACACCGGGGAGCTGTTTTTT; CDR3: CASSSGANTGELFF
D: .; size: .; J: TRBJ2-4; V: TRBV5-6; DNA: TGTGCCAGCAGCTTGGAAACTAGCTCCAAAAACATTCAGTACTTC; CDR3: CASSLETSSKNIQYF
D: TRBD2; size: .; J: TRBJ2-1; V: TRBV5-1; DNA: TGCGCCAGCACGAAGCGGGAGGACTTCAATGAGCAGTTCTTC; CDR3: CASTKREDFNEQFF
D: .; size: .; J: TRBJ2-3; V: TRBV9; DNA: TGTGCCAGCAGCGTAGTCGGCAGTAGCACAGATACGCAGTATTTT; CDR3: CASSVVGSSTDTQYF
D: .; size: .; J: TRBJ2-5; V: TRBV11-1; DNA: TGTGCCAGCACCTCACGAGTTTCGACAGAGACCCAGTACTTC; CDR3: CASTSRVSTETQYF
D: .; size: .; J: TRBJ1-1; V: TRBV18; DNA: TGTGCCAGCTCTCCCGGGGGGAACACTGAAGCTTTCTTT; CDR3: CASSPGGNTEAFF
D: .; size: .; J: TRBJ1-1; V: TRBV7-9; DNA: TGTGCCAGCAGCTTAGGGGAGAACACTGAAGCTTTCTTT; CDR3: CASSLGENTEAFF
D: TRBD1; size: once; J: TRBJ2-7; V: TRBV18; DNA: TGTGCCAGCTCACCTCTCCTGGACAGGGGGTTCAGCGAGCAGTACTTC; CDR3: CASSPLLDRGFSEQYF
D: .; size: .; J: TRBJ1-2; V: TRBV6-6; DNA: TGTGCCAGCAGTTACCTAGACAGCTATGGCTACACCTTC; CDR3: CASSYLDSYGYTF
D: TRBD2; size: once; J: TRBJ2-7; V: TRBV27; DNA: TGTGCCAGCAGTTTAAGACCGGGACTACTTTTCGAGCAGTACTTC; CDR3: CASSLRPGLLFEQYF
D: TRBD1; size: .; J: TRBJ1-1; V: TRBV14; DNA: TGTGCCAGCAGCCACCTGACCGGGACAGGCACTGAAGCTTTCTTT; CDR3: CASSHLTGTGTEAFF
D: TRBD2; size: .; J: TRBJ2-7; V: TRBV2; DNA: TGTGCCAGCAGTTATAGAAGCGGGGCCCTCTCCTACGAGCAGTACTTC; CDR3: CASSYRSGALSYEQYF
D: .; size: .; J: TRBJ2-3; V: TRBV5-1; DNA: TGCGCCAGCAGCTTAGACACCCCAGATACGCAGTATTTT; CDR3: CASSLDTPDTQYF
D: .; size: once; J: TRBJ2-3; V: TRBV29-1; DNA: TGCAGCGTTGAAAGGTTGACGGGAGTATCGGCAGATACGCAGTATTTT; CDR3: CSVERLTGVSADTQYF
D: .; size: .; J: TRBJ2-1; V: TRBV4-2; DNA: TGTGCCAGCAGCCCCTCCTACGATGAGCAGTTCTTC; CDR3: CASSPSYDEQFF
D: .; size: .; J: TRBJ1-4; V: TRBV7-9; DNA: TGTGCCAGCAGAACTGGGGAGAGGGGCCCTAATGAAAAACTGTTTTTT; CDR3: CASRTGERGPNEKLFF
D: .; size: .; J: TRBJ2-1; V: TRBV7-9; DNA: TGTGCCAGCAGCTTAGGACCCGGGAACCTCAGGCTGAATGAGCAGTTCTTC; CDR3: CASSLGPGNLRLNEQFF
D: .; size: few; J: TRBJ2-7; V: TRBV2; DNA: TGTGCCAGCAGTGAAGGAGGCTACGAGCAGTACTTC; CDR3: CASSEGGYEQYF
D: .; size: .; J: TRBJ1-4; V: TRBV21-1; DNA: TGTGCCAGCAGCAAAATCGGTCAGAATGAAAAACTGTTTTTT; CDR3: CASSKIGQNEKLFF
D: .; size: .; J: TRBJ2-7; V: TRBV6-4; DNA: TGTGCCAGCAGTCTGGACGCCGCTGCGGGGGAGCAGTACTTC; CDR3: CASSLDAAAGEQYF
D: .; size: .; J: TRBJ2-3; V: TRBV27; DNA: TGTGCCAGCTCATGGAGGGCAACCACAGATACGCAGTATTTT; CDR3: CASSWRATTDTQYF
D: TRBD2; size: .; J: TRBJ2-7; V: TRBV27; DNA: TGTGCCAGCAGCCGCCTAGCGGGAGGGTACTCCTACGAGCAGTACTTC; CDR3: CASSRLAGGYSYEQYF
D: .; size: once; J: TRBJ2-1; V: TRBV28; DNA: TGTGCCATTCAGGGTCTAGCGCATAAATTCTACAATGAGCAGTTCTTC; CDR3: CAIQGLAHKFYNEQFF
D: TRBD2; size: .; J: TRBJ2-7; V: TRBV7-6; DNA: TGTGCCAGCAGCTTAACTAGCGGGAGTACGTACGAGCAGTACTTC; CDR3: CASSLTSGSTYEQYF
D: .; size: .; J: TRBJ2-7; V: TRBV28; DNA: TGTGCCAGCAGTTCCGGGACGGGGGCCCGCGAGCAGTACTTC; CDR3: CASSSGTGAREQYF
D: TRBD1; size: .; J: TRBJ2-1; V: TRBV5-4; DNA: TGTGCCAGCAGCACGACAGGCTGGGACAGGGGGCGGAATGAGCAGTTCTTC; CDR3: CASSTTGWDRGRNEQFF
D: TRBD1; size: .; J: TRBJ1-1; V: TRBV5-1; DNA: TGCGCCAGCAGCCAGGACAGGGGGCCTGTTGAAGCTTTCTTT; CDR3: CASSQDRGPVEAFF
D: .; size: .; J: TRBJ1-3; V: TRBV5-1; DNA: TGCGCCAGCAGCCCCGTAGCGGATTCCAGGGGAAACACCATATATTTT; CDR3: CASSPVADSRGNTIYF
D: TRBD2; size: .; J: TRBJ2-2; V: TRBV11-1; DNA: TGTGCCAGCAGCTGGCGGGAGGTGGCGGGATCCGGGGAGCTGTTTTTT; CDR3: CASSWREVAGSGELFF
D: TRBD1; size: .; J: TRBJ2-7; V: TRBV5-4; DNA: TGTGCCAGCAGCTTCGGGACAGGAGACTACGAGCAGTACTTC; CDR3: CASSFGTGDYEQYF
D: TRBD1; size: .; J: TRBJ1-5; V: TRBV27; DNA: TGTGCCAGCAGTGCACTAGCCCTCGGGACAGGGGAACCCCAGCATTTT; CDR3: CASSALALGTGEPQHF
D: TRBD2; size: .; J: TRBJ2-3; V: TRBV7-9; DNA: TGTGCCAGCAGCTTTAGGGGCGGGGGTTCCGGAGATACGCAGTATTTT; CDR3: CASSFRGGGSGDTQYF
D: .; size: .; J: TRBJ2-7; V: TRBV5-4; DNA: TGTGCCAGCAGCTTGGTACCGGACTCCTACGAGCAGTACTTC; CDR3: CASSLVPDSYEQYF
D: TRBD1; size: once; J: TRBJ2-4; V: TRBV28; DNA: TGTGCCAGCGGCGCCGGGACAGGGGGCCGACCAAGCATGATGGACAAAAACATTCAGTACTTC; CDR3: CASGAGTGGRPSMMDKNIQYF
D: .; size: .; J: TRBJ2-7; V: TRBV6-6; DNA: TGTGCCAGCAGTTACTTGGAGTCCTCCTACGAGCAGTACTTC; CDR3: CASSYLESSYEQYF
D: .; size: .; J: TRBJ2-1; V: TRBV2; DNA: TGTGCCAGCAGTGGGAAACTAGCAGGCTACAATGAGCAGTTCTTC; CDR3: CASSGKLAGYNEQFF
D: TRBD1; size: .; J: TRBJ2-7; V: TRBV10-3; DNA: TGTGCCATCAGTTCATTCGGGGGACAGGGGCCCTACGAGCAGTACTTC; CDR3: CAISSFGGQGPYEQYF
D: .; size: .; J: TRBJ1-5; V: TRBV9; DNA: TGTGCCAGCAGTCGGGACCCCAATCAGCCCCAGCATTTT; CDR3: CASSRDPNQPQHF
D: TRBD1; size: .; J: TRBJ1-2; V: TRBV25-1; DNA: TGTGCCAGCAGCAAAAGGGGGCAAGGCTATGGCTACACCTTC; CDR3: CASSKRGQGYGYTF
D: .; size: .; J: TRBJ2-4; V: TRBV14; DNA: TGTGCCAGCAGCCAATCGAGCGGAGATTTCATTCAGTACTTC; CDR3: CASSQSSGDFIQYF
D: .; size: .; J: TRBJ1-3; V: TRBV11-2; DNA: TGTGCCAGCAGCTTACAGGGGTTTAGGAACACCATATATTTT; CDR3: CASSLQGFRNTIYF
D: .; size: .; J: TRBJ2-5; V: TRBV5-6; DNA: TGTGCCAGCAGCTTGTTCGCCTACCAAGAGACCCAGTACTTC; CDR3: CASSLFAYQETQYF
D: .; size: .; J: TRBJ2-3; V: TRBV4-1; DNA: TGCGCCAGCAGCCAGTTCACCGATACGCAGTATTTT; CDR3: CASSQFTDTQYF
D: .; size: .; J: TRBJ1-2; V: TRBV2; DNA: TGTGCCAGCAGCGGGGACCTAAAACGCCCTTATGGCTACACCTTC; CDR3: CASSGDLKRPYGYTF
D: .; size: .; J: TRBJ2-2; V: TRBV7-3; DNA: TGTGCCAGCAGCCCCCCGGTCCCCGGGGAGCTGTTTTTT; CDR3: CASSPPVPGELFF
D: .; size: .; J: TRBJ2-7; V: TRBV28; DNA: TGTGCCAGCAGTTCTGTCCCCTTCTACGAGCAGTACTTC; CDR3: CASSSVPFYEQYF
D: .; size: .; J: TRBJ2-5; V: TRBV7-3; DNA: TGTGCCAGCAGCTTACGACATACGGAGACCCAGTACTTC; CDR3: CASSLRHTETQYF
D: TRBD2; size: .; J: TRBJ2-1; V: TRBV5-1; DNA: TGCGCCAGCAGCTTGGTTAGCGGGAGTCAGGGTGAGCAGTTCTTC; CDR3: CASSLVSGSQGEQFF
D: .; size: .; J: TRBJ2-3; V: TRBV5-1; DNA: TGCGCCAGCAGCTTGGAACCCATGGGCACAGATACGCAGTATTTT; CDR3: CASSLEPMGTDTQYF
D: TRBD2; size: .; J: TRBJ2-7; V: TRBV29-1; DNA: TGCAGCGTTGCGACTAGCTCGTACGAGCAGTACTTC; CDR3: CSVATSSYEQYF
D: .; size: .; J: TRBJ2-1; V: TRBV5-1; DNA: TGCGCCAGCAGCTTGGAGCGTGCTCGACAGGTCCAGCGTGAGCAGTTCTTC; CDR3: CASSLERARQVQREQFF
D: TRBD2; size: .; J: TRBJ2-7; V: TRBV7-9; DNA: TGTGCCAGCAGCTTAGGGGAGGGGTTGCCCTACGAGCAGTACTTC; CDR3: CASSLGEGLPYEQYF
D: TRBD2; size: .; J: TRBJ2-3; V: TRBV5-5; DNA: TGTGCCAGCAGCAGGGATGTGGGACTAGCGATCGCAGATACGCAGTATTTT; CDR3: CASSRDVGLAIADTQYF
D: TRBD2; size: .; J: TRBJ2-1; V: TRBV4-1; DNA: TGCGCCAGCAGCCGCGTACTAGCGGGAGCAATTGAGCAGTTCTTC; CDR3: CASSRVLAGAIEQFF
D: .; size: .; J: TRBJ2-1; V: TRBV9; DNA: TGTGCCAGCAGCGAAGCCGGATCCTACAATGAGCAGTTCTTC; CDR3: CASSEAGSYNEQFF
D: .; size: .; J: TRBJ2-1; V: TRBV2; DNA: TGTGCCAGCAGGGGAACCCGACAGTACAATGAGCAGTTCTTC; CDR3: CASRGTRQYNEQFF